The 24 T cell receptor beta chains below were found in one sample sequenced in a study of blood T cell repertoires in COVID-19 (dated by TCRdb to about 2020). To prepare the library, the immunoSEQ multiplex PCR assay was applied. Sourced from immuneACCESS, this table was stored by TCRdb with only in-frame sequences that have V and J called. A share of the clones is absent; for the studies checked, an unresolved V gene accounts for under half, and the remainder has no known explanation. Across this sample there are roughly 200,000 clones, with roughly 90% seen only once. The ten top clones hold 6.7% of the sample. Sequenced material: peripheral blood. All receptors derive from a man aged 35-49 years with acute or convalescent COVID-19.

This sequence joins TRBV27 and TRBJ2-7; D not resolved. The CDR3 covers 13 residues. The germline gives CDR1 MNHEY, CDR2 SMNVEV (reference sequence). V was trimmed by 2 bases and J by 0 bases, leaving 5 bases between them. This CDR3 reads CASSLGPSYEQYF. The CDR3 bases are TGTGCCAGCAGTTTAGGGCCCTCCTACGAGCAGTACTTC.

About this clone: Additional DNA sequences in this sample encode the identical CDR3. This CDR3 reads CASSPGTGGTDTQYF. CDR3 bases: TGTGCCAGCTCCCCAGGGACAGGGGGCACAGATACGCAGTATTTT. The chain uses TRBV18 and TRBJ2-3, with 10 bases aligning to TRBD1. Germline CDR1 KGHSH, CDR2 LQKENI. This CDR3 is 15 amino acids long. The V gene end was trimmed by 6 bases and the J gene end by 1 base; junction bases not matched to a gene: 4.

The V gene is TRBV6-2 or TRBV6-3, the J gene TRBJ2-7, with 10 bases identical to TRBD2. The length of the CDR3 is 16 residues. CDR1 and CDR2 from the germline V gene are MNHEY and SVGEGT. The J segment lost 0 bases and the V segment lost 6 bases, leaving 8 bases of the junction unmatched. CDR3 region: CASSKTSGVLSYEQYF. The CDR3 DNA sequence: TGTGCCAGCAGCAAAACTAGCGGGGTACTCTCCTACGAGCAGTACTTC.

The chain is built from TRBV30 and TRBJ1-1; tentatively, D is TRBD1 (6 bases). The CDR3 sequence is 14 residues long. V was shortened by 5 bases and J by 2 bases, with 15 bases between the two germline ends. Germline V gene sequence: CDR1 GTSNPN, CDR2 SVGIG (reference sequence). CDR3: CAWDQTGLNTEAFF. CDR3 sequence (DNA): TGTGCCTGGGATCAAACAGGGCTCAACACTGAAGCTTTCTTT.

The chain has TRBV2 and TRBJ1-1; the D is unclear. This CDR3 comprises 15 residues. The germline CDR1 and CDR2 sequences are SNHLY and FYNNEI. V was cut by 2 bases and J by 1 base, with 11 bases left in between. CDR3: CASSEQELTNTEAFF. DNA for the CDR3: TGTGCCAGCAGTGAACAGGAATTGACGAACACTGAAGCTTTCTTT.

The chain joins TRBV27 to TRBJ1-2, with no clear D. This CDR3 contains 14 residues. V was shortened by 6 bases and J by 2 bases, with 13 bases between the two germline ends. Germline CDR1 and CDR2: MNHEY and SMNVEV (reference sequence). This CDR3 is CASSLLGGNYGYTF. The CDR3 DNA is TGTGCCAGCAGCCTACTCGGAGGCAACTATGGCTACACCTTC.

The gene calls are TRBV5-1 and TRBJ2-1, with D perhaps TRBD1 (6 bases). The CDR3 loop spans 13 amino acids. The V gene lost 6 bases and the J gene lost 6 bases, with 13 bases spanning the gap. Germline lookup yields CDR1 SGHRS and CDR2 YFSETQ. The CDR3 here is CASTELGGNEQFF. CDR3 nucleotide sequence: TGCGCCAGCACGGAATTAGGGGGCAATGAGCAGTTCTTC.

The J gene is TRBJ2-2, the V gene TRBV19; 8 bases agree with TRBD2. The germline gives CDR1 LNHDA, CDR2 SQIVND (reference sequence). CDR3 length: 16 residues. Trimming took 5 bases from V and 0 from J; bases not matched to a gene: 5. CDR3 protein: CASSFQRGSNTGELFF. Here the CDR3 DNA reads TGTGCCAGTAGTTTTCAGCGGGGGTCGAACACCGGGGAGCTGTTTTTT.

The CDR3 DNA reads as TGTGCCAGCAGCTTTGGACAGCGAACATCCTCCTACGAGCAGTACTTC. Translating gives CASSFGQRTSSYEQYF. The chain employs TRBV5-4 and TRBJ2-7; D may be TRBD1 (6 bases). Germline loops: CDR1 SGHNT, CDR2 YYREEE (reference sequence). The CDR3 runs 16 residues. Trimming pared 2 bases from V and 0 bases from J, leaving 15 bases between.

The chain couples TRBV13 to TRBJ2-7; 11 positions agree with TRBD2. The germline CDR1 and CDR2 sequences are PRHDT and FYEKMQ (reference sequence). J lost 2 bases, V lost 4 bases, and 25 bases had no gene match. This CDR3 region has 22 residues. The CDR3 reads CASSSRAITSGGLNARPYEQYF. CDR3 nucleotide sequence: TGTGCCAGCAGCTCCCGTGCAATAACTAGCGGGGGTCTGAATGCGCGCCCCTACGAGCAGTACTTC. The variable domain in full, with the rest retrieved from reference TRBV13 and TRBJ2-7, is AAGVIQSPRHLIKEKRETATLKCYPIPRHDTVYWYQQGPGQDPQFLISFYEKMQSDKGSIPDRFSAQQFSDYHSELNMSSLELGDSALYFCASSSRAITSGGLNARPYEQYFGPGTRLTVT.

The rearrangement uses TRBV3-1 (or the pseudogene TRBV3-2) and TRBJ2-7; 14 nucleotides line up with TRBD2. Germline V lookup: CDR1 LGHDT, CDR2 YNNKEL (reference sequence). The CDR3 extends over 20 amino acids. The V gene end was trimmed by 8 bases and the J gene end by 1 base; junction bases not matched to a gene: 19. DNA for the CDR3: TGTGCCAGCGCCTTCGCCCGGGGGACTAGCGGGGGCTTCCGGTCCTACGAGCAGTACTTC. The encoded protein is CASAFARGTSGGFRSYEQYF.

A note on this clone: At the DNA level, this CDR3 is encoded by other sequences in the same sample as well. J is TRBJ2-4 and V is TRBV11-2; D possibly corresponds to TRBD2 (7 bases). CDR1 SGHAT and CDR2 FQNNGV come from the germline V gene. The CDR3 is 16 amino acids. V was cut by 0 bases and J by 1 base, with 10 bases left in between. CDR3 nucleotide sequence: TGTGCCAGCAGCTTAGAGGGGGGGCTGGCCAAAAACATTCAGTACTTC. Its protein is CASSLEGGLAKNIQYF.

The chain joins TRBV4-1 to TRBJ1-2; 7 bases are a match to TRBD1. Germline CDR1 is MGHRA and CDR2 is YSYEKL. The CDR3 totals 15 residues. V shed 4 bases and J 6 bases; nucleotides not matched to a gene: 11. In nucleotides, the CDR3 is TGCGCCAGCAGCCCATCGACAGGGCTGGGAAATGGCTACACCTTC. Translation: CASSPSTGLGNGYTF.

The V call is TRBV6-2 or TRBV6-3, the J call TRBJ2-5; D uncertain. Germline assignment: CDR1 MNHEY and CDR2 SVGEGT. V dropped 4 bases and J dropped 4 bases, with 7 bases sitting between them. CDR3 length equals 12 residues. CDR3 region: CASSSSLETQYF. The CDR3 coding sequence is TGTGCCAGCAGTTCCTCCTTAGAGACCCAGTACTTC.

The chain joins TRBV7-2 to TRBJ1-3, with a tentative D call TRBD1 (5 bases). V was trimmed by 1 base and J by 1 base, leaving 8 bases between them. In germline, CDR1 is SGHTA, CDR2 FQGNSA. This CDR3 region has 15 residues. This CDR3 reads CASSLVGGSGNTIYF. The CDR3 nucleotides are TGTGCCAGCAGCTTAGTGGGGGGATCTGGAAACACCATATATTTT.

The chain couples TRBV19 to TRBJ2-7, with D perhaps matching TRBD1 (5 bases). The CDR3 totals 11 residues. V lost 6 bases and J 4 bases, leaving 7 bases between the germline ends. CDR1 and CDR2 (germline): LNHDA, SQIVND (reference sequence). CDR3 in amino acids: CASSDRYEQYF. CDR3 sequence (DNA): TGTGCCAGTAGCGACAGATACGAGCAGTACTTC. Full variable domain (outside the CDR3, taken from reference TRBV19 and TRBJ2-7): DGGITQSPKYLFRKEGQNVTLSCEQNLNHDAMYWYRQDPGQGLRLIYYSQIVNDFQKGDIAEGYSVSREKKESFPLTVTSAQKNPTAFYLCASSDRYEQYFGPGTRLTVT.

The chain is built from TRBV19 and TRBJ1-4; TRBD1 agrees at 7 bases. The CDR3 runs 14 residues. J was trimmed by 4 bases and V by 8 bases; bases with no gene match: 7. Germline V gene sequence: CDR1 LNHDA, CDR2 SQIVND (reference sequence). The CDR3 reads CASASGTVNEKLFF. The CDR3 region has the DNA TGTGCCAGTGCTTCCGGGACAGTTAATGAAAAACTGTTTTTT.

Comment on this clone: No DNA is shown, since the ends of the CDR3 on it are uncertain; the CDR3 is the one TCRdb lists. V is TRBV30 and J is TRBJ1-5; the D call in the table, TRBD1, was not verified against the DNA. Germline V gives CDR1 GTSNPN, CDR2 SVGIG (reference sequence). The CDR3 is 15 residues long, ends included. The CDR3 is CAWIGNRGVFWPQHF.

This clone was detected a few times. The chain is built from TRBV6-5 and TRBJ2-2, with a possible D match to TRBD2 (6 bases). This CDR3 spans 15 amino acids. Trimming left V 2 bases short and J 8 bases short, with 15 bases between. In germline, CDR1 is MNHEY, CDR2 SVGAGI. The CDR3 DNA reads TGTGCCAGCAGTTACGGACTACCTCGGGCGGGGGAGCTGTTTTTT. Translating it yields CASSYGLPRAGELFF.

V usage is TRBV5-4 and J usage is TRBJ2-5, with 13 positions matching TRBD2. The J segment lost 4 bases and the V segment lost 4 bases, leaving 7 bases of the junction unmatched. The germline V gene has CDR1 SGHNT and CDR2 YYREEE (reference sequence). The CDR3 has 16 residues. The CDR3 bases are TGTGCCAGCAGCCCCGGGACTAGCGGGAACCGAGAGACCCAGTACTTC. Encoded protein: CASSPGTSGNRETQYF. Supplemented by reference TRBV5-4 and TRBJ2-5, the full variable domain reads ETGVTQSPTHLIKTRGQQVTLRCSSQSGHNTVSWYQQALGQGPQFIFQYYREEENGRGNFPPRFSGLQFPNYSSELNVNALELDDSALYLCASSPGTSGNRETQYFGPGTRLLVL.

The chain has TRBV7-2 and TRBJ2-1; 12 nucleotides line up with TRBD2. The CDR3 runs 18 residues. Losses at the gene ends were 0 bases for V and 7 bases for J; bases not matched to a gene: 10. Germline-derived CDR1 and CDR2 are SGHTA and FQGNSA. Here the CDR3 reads CASSLAASGGVRTNEQFF. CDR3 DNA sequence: TGTGCCAGCAGCTTAGCCGCTAGCGGGGGGGTCCGAACAAATGAGCAGTTCTTC.

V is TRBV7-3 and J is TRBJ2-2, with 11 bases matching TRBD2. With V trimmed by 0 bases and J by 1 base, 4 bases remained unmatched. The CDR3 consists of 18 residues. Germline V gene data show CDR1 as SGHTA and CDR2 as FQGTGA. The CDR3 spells CASSLTPLAGGNTGELFF. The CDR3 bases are TGTGCCAGCAGCTTAACCCCTCTAGCGGGGGGGAACACCGGGGAGCTGTTTTTT.

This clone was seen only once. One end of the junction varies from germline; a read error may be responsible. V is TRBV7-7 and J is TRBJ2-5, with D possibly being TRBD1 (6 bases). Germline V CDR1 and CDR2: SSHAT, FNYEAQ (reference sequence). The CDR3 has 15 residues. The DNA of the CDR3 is TGTGCTAGCAGCTTAGCGATGGGGACAAAGGAGACCCAGTACTTC. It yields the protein CASSLAMGTKETQYF.

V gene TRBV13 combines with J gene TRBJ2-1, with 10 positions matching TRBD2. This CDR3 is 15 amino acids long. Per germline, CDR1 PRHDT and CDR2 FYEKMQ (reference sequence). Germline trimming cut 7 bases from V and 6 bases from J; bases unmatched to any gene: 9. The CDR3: CASILTSGLPNEQFF. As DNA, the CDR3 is TGTGCCAGCATCCTGACTAGCGGGTTACCCAATGAGCAGTTCTTC.